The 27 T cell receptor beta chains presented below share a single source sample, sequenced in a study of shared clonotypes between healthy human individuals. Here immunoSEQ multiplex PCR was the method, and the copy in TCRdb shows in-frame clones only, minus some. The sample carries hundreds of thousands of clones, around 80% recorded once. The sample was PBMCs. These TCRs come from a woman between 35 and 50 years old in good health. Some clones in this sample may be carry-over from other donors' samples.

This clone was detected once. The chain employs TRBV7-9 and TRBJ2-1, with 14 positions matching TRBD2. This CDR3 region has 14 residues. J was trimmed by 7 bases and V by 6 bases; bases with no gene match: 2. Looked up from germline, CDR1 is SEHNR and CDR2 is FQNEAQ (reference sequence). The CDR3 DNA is TGTGCCAGCAGGGGGACTAGCGGGAGTAATGAGCAGTTCTTC. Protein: CASRGTSGSNEQFF.

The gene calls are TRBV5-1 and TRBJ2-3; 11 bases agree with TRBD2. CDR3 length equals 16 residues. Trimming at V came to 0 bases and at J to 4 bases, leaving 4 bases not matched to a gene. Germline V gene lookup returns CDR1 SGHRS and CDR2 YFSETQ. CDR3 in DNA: TGCGCCAGCAGCTTGGTTACTAGCGGGAGCGCAGATACGCAGTATTTT. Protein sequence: CASSLVTSGSADTQYF.

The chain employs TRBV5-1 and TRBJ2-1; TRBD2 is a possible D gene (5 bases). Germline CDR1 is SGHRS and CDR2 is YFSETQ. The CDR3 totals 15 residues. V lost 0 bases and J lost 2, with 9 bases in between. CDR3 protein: CASSLVREPYNEQFF. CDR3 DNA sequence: TGCGCCAGCAGCTTGGTTCGGGAACCCTACAATGAGCAGTTCTTC. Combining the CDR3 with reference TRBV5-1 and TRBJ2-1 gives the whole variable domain KAGVTQTPRYLIKTRGQQVTLSCSPISGHRSVSWYQQTPGQGLQFLFEYFSETQRNKGNFPGRFSGRQFSNSRSEMNVSTLELGDSALYLCASSLVREPYNEQFFGPGTRLTVL.

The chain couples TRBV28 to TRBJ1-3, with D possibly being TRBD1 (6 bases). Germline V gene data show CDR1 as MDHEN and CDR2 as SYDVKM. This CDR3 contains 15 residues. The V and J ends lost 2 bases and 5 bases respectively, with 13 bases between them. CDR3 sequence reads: CASSLPGAKRNTIYF. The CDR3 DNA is TGTGCCAGCAGTTTACCAGGGGCTAAAAGAAACACCATATATTTT.

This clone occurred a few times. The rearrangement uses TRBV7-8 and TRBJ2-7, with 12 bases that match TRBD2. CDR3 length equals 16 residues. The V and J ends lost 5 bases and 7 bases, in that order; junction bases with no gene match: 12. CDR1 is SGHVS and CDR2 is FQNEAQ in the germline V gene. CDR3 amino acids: CASSQWTSGTPGEQYF. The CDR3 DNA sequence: TGTGCCAGCAGCCAGTGGACTAGCGGGACGCCGGGGGAGCAGTACTTC. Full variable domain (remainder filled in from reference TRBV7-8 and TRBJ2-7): GAGVSQSPRYKVAKRGQDVALRCDPISGHVSLFWYQQALGQGPEFLTYFQNEAQLDKSGLPSDRFFAERPEGSVSTLKIQRTQQEDSAVYLCASSQWTSGTPGEQYFGPGTRLTVT.

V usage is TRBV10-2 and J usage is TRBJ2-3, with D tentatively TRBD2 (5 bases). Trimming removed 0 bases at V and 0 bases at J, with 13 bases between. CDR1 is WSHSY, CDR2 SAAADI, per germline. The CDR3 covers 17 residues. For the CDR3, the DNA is TGCGCCAGCAGTGAGTCGTCGGGCGGGTTTAGCACAGATACGCAGTATTTT. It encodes CASSESSGGFSTDTQYF.

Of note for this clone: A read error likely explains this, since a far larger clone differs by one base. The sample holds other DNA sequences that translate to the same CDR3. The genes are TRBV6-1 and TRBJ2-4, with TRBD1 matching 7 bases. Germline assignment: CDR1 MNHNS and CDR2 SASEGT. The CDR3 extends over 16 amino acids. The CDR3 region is CASSEQGEGAKNIQYF. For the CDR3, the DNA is TGTGCCAGCAGTGAGCAGGGGGAAGGGGCCAAAAACATTCAGTATTTC.

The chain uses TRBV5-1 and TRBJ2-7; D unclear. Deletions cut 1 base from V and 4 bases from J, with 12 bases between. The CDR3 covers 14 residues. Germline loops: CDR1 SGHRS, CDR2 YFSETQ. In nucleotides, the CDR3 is TGCGCCAGCAGCTTGAGTCACAGCGTTTACGAGCAGTACTTC. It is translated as CASSLSHSVYEQYF.

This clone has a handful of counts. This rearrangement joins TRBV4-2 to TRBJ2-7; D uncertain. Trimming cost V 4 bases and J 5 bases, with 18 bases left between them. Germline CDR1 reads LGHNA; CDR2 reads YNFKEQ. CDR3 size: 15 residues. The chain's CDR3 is CASSPYNTASNEQYF. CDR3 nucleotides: TGTGCCAGCAGCCCCTACAACACGGCTTCCAACGAGCAGTACTTC.

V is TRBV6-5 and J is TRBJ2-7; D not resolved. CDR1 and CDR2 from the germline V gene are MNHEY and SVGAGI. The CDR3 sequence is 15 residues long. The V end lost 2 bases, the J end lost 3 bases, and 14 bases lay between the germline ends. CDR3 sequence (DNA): TGTGCCAGCAGTTACCGCCCAAACCTGGGCTACGAGCAGTACTTC. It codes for CASSYRPNLGYEQYF.

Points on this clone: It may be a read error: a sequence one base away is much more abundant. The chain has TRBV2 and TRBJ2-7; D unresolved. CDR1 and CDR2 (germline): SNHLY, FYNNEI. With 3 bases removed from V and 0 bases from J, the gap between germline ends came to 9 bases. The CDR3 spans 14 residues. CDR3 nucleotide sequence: TGTGCCAGCAGTGAGTGCAGCTACTCCTACGAGCAGTACTTC. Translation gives CASSECSYSYEQYF.

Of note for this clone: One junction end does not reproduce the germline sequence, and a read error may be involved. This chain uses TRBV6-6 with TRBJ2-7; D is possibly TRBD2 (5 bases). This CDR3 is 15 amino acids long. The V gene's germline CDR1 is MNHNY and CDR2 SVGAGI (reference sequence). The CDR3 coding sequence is TGTGCCAGCAGTTACGATCGGGATTTTTCCTGCGAGCAGTACTTC. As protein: CASSYDRDFSCEQYF.

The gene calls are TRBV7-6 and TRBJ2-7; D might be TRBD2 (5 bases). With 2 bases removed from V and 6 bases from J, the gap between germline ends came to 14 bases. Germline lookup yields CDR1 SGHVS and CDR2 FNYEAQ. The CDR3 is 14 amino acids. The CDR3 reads CASSLQPGSSEQYF. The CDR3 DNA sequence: TGTGCCAGCAGCTTACAACCGGGGTCGAGCGAGCAGTACTTC.

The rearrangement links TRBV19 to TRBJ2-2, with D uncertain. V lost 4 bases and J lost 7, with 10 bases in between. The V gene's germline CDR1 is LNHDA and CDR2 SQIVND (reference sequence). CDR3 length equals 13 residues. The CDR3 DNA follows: TGTGCCAGTAGTAACCGGCGACACGGGGAGCTGTTTTTT. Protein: CASSNRRHGELFF.

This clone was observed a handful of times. In nucleotides, the CDR3 is TGTGCCAACCTTCGACTAGCGGAGAGTTACGAGCAGTACTTC. Its protein product is CANLRLAESYEQYF. V and J are TRBV2 and TRBJ2-7, with 9 bases matching TRBD2. This CDR3 is built from 14 residues. Germline CDR1 reads SNHLY; CDR2 reads FYNNEI. With V trimmed by 10 bases and J by 4 bases, 11 bases remained unmatched.

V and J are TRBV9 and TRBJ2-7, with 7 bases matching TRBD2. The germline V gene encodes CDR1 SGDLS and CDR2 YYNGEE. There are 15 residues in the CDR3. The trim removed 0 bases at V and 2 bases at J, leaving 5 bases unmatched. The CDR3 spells CASSVDAGVAYEQYF. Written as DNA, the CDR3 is TGTGCCAGCAGCGTAGATGCGGGAGTAGCCTACGAGCAGTACTTC.

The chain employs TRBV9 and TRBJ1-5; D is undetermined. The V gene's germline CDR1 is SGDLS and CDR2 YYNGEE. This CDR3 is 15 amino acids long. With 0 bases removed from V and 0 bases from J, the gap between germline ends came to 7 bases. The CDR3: CASSVGGDSNQPQHF. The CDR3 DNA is TGTGCCAGCAGCGTAGGGGGAGATAGCAATCAGCCCCAGCATTTT. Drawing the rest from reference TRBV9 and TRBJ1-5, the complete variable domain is DSGVTQTPKHLITATGQRVTLRCSPRSGDLSVYWYQQSLDQGLQFLIQYYNGEERAKGNILERFSAQQFPDLHSELNLSSLELGDSALYFCASSVGGDSNQPQHFGDGTRLSIL.

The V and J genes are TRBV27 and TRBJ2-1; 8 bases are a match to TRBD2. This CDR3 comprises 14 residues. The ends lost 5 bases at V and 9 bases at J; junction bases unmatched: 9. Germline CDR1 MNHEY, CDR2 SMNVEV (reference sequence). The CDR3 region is CASSPGLGFSEQFF. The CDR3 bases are TGTGCCAGCAGTCCGGGACTAGGTTTCAGTGAGCAGTTCTTC.

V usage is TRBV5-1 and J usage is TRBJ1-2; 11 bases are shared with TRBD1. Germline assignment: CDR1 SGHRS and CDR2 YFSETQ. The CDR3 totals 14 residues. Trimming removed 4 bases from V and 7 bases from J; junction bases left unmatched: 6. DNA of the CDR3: TGCGCCAGCAGCATAGGACAGGGGGCCGGTGGCTACACCTTC. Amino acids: CASSIGQGAGGYTF.

Written as DNA, the CDR3 is TGTGCCAGCAGTGCTACCAGGGGGCGTAGGGGAGAGACCCAGTACTTC. This sequence encodes CASSATRGRRGETQYF. The chain is built from TRBV28 and TRBJ2-5; 8 nucleotides align to TRBD1. J gave up 4 bases and V 5 bases, and 12 bases lay outside the gene matches. The CDR3 is 16 residues long. The germline V gene has CDR1 MDHEN and CDR2 SYDVKM.

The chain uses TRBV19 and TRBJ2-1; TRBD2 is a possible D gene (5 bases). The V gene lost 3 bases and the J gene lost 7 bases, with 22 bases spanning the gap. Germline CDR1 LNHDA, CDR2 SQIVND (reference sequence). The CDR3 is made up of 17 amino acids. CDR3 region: CASSISATGSAWNEQFF. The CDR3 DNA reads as TGTGCCAGTAGTATCTCGGCGACGGGATCCGCGTGGAATGAGCAGTTCTTC.

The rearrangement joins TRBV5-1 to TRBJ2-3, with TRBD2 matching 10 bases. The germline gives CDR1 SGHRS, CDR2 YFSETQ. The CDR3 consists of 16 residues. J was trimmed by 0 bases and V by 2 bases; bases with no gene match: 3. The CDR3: CASSFTSGASTDTQYF. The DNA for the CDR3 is TGCGCCAGCAGCTTCACTAGCGGGGCCAGCACAGATACGCAGTATTTT. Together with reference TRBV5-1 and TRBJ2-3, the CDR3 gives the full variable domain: KAGVTQTPRYLIKTRGQQVTLSCSPISGHRSVSWYQQTPGQGLQFLFEYFSETQRNKGNFPGRFSGRQFSNSRSEMNVSTLELGDSALYLCASSFTSGASTDTQYFGPGTRLTVL.

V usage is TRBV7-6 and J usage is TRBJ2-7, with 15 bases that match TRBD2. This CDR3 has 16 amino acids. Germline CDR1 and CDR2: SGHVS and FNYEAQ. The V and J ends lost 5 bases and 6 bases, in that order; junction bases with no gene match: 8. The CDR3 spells CASSLYPGLAGGEQYF. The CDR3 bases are TGTGCCAGCAGCCTTTATCCGGGACTAGCGGGAGGCGAGCAGTACTTC.

In nucleotides, the CDR3 is TGTGCCAGCAGTATCTACCGACTAGCGACAAACTACAATGAGCAGTTCTTC. This sequence encodes CASSIYRLATNYNEQFF. The rearrangement links TRBV28 to TRBJ2-1, with TRBD2 matching 8 bases. After removal of 5 bases from V and 3 bases from J, the junction contained 12 bases not matched to a gene. The CDR3 runs to 17 residues. Germline lookup yields CDR1 MDHEN and CDR2 SYDVKM.

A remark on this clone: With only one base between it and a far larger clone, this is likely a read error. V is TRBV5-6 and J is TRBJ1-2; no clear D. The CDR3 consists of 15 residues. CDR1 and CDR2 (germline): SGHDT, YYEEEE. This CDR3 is CANSLVVGANYGYTF. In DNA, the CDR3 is TGTGCCAACAGCTTGGTCGTGGGAGCTAACTATGGCTACACCTTC.

The CDR3 DNA follows: TGTGCCAGCAGACAGGGTCAGGGCACCGGGGAGCTGTTTTTT. This encodes CASRQGQGTGELFF. This chain joins TRBV6-5 and TRBJ2-2, with a tentative D call TRBD1 (6 bases). V was shortened by 6 bases and J by 4 bases, with 12 bases between the two germline ends. CDR1 is MNHEY and CDR2 is SVGAGI in the germline V gene. This CDR3 contains 14 residues.

CDR3 sequence reads: CATSRHRDTEETQYF. CDR3 DNA sequence: TGTGCCACCAGCAGACACCGGGACACCGAAGAGACCCAGTACTTC. The J gene is TRBJ2-5, the V gene TRBV15; a possible D gene is TRBD1 (6 bases). The CDR3 has 15 amino acids. Trimming took off 2 bases at V and 3 bases at J, with 13 bases between the two ends. Germline V lookup: CDR1 LNHNV, CDR2 YYDKDF (reference sequence).